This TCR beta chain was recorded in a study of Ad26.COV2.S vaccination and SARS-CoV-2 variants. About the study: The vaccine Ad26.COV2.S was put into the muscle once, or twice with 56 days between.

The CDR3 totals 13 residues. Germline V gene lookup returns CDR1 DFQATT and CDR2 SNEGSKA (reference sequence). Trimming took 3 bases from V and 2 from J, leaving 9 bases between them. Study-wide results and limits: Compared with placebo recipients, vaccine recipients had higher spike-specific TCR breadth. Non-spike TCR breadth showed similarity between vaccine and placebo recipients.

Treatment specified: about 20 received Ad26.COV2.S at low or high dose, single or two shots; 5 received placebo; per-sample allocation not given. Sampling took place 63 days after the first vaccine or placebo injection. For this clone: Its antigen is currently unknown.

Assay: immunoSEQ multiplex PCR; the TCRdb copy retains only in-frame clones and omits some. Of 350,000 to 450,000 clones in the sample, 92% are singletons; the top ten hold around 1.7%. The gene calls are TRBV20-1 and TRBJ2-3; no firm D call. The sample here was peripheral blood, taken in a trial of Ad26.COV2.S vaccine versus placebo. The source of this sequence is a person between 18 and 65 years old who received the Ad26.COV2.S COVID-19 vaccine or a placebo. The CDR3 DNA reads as TGCAGTGCTAGTGGGCACCCCACAGATACGCAGTATTTT. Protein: CSASGHPTDTQYF.